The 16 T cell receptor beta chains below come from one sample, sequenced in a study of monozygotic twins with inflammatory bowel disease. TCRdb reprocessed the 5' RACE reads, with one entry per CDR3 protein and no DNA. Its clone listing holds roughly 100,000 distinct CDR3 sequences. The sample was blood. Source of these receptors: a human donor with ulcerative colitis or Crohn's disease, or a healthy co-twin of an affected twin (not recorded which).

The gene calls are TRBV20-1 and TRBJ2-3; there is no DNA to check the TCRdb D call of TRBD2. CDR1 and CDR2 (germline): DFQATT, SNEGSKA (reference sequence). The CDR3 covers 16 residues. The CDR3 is CSARDLARGGTDTQYF.

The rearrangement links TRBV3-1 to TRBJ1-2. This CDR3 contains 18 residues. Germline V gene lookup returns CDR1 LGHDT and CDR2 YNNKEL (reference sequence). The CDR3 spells CASSQDFGTRRANYGYTF.

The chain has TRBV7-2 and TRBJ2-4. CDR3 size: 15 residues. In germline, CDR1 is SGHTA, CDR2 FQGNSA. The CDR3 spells CASSSAGGGQNIQYF.

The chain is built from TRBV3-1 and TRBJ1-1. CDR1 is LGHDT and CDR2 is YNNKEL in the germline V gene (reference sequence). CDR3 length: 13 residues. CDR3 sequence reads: CASSLRTNTEAFF.

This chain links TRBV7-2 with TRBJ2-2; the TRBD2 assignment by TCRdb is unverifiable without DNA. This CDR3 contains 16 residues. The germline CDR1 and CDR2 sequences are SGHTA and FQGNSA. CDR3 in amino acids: CASKVGLAENTGELFF.

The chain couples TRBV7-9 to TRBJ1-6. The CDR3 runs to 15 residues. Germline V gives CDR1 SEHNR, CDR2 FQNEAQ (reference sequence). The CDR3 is CASSLWQADNSPLHF. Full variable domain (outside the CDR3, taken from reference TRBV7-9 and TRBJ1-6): DTGVSQNPRHKITKRGQNVTFRCDPISEHNRLYWYRQTLGQGPEFLTYFQNEAQLEKSRLLSDRFSAERPKGSFSTLEIQRTEQGDSAMYLCASSLWQADNSPLHFGNGTRLTVT.

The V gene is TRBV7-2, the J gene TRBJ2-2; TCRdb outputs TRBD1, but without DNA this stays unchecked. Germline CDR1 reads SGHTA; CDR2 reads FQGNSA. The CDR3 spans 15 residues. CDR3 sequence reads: CASRPQGALTGELFF.

CDR3: CASSLVREHPYEQYF. The gene calls are TRBV7-2 and TRBJ2-7; TCRdb's D gene call, TRBD2, goes unchecked for lack of DNA. Germline V CDR1 and CDR2: SGHTA, FQGNSA. The CDR3 has 15 residues.

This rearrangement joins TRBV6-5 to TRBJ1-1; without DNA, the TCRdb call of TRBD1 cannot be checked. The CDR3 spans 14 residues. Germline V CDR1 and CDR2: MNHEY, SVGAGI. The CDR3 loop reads CASSYEWRDRGAFF.

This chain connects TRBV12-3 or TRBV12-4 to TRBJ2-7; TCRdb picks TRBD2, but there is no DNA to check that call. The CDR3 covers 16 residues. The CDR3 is CASSPSTSGSSYEQYF.

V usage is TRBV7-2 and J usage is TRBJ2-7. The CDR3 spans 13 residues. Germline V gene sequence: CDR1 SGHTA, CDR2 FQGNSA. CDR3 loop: CASSFADPYEQYF.

The CDR3 sequence: CASSFSRDLGGETQYF. The V and J genes are TRBV7-2 and TRBJ2-5; checking the TCRdb D call of TRBD2 is not possible without DNA. CDR1 is SGHTA, CDR2 FQGNSA, per germline. CDR3 length: 16 amino acids.

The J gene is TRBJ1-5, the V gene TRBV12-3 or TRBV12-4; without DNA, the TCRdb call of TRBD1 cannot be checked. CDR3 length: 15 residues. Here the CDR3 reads CASTLTGLGNQPQHF.

CDR3 amino acids: CASSQELAGGDSGEQFF. The rearrangement links TRBV4-2 to TRBJ2-1; TCRdb designates TRBD2, a call that cannot be tested without DNA. The CDR3 sequence is 17 residues long. Per the germline V gene, CDR1 is LGHNA and CDR2 is YNFKEQ.

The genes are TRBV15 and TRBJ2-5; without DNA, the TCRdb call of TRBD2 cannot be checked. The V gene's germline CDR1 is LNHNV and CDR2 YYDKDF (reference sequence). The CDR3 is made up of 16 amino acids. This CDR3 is CATSSLGTRWRETQYF.

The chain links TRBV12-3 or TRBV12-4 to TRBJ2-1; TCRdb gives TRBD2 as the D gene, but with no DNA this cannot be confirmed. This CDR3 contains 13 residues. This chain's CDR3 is CASREGTNNEQFF.